This T cell receptor (beta chain) was identified in a study of blood T cell repertoires in COVID-19. Background on the study: Whether acute or convalescent, the COVID-19 samples came from the United States, Italy and Spain. The cDNA or gDNA used as material had been derived from T cells, B-cell-depleted T cells, or PBMCs.

Trimming removed 1 base at V and 3 bases at J, with 13 bases between. Germline lookup yields CDR1 MGHRA and CDR2 YSYEKL. There are 16 residues in the CDR3. Original analysis: Reference gene primer amplification yielded estimated nucleated cell counts. Data came from immunoSEQ multiplex PCR; TCRdb stores just in-frame clones and leaves some out. V, J and clone size are those of that table, while D and trimming were read from the DNA. The sample has tens of thousands of clones, over 75% seen once. The specimen was peripheral blood. This TCR was sampled from a woman aged 55-69 years with active COVID-19. V and J are TRBV4-1 and TRBJ1-5; D gene ambiguous. CDR3 nucleotides: TGCGCCAGCAGCCAAGGGGCAGGAAATTTCAATCAGCCCCAGCATTTT. This encodes CASSQGAGNFNQPQHF.